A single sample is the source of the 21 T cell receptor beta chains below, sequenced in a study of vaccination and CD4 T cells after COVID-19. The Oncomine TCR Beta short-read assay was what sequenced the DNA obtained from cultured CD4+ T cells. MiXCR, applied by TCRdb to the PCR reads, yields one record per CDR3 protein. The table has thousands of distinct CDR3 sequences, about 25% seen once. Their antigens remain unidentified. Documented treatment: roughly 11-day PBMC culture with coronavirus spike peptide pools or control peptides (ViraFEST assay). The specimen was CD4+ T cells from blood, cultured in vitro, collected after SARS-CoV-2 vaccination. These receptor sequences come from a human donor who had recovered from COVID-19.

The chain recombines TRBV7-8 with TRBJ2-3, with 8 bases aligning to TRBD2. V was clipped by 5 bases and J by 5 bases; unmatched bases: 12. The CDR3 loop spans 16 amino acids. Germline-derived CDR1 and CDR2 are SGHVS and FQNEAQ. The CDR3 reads CASSPSEREYRDTQYF. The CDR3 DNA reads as TGTGCCAGCAGCCCCAGCGAGCGGGAGTATAGAGATACGCAGTATTTT.

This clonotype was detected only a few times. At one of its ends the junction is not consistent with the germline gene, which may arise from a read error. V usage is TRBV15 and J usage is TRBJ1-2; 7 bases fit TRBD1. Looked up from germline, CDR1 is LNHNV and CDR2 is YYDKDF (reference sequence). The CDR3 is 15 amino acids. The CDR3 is CATSRGTANNYGYTF. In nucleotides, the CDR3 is TGTGCTACCAGCAGAGGGACAGCAAATAACTATGGCTACACCTTC.

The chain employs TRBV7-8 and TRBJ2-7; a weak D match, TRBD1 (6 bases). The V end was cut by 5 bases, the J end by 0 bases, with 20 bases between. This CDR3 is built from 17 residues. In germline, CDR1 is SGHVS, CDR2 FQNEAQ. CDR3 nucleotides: TGTGCCAGCAGCGCGGCATCTACAGGGTCCAGCTCCTACGAGCAGTACTTC. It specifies CASSAASTGSSSYEQYF.

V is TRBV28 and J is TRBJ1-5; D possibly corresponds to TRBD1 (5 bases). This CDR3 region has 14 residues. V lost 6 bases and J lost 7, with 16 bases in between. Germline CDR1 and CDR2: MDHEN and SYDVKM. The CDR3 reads CASRLPGRGQPQHF. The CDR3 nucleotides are TGTGCCAGCAGGTTACCCGGGCGGGGCCAGCCCCAGCATTTT.

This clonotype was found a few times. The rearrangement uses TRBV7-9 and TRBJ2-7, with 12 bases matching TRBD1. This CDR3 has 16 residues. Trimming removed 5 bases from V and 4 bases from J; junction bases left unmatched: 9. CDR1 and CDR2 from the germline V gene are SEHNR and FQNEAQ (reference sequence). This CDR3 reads CASSLGTGGIVYEQYF. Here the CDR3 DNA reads TGTGCCAGCAGCCTTGGGACAGGGGGCATCGTATACGAGCAGTACTTC.

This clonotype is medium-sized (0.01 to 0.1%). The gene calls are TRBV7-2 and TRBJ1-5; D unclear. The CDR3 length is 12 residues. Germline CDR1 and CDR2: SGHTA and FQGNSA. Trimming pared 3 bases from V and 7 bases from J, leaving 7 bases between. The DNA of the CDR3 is TGTGCCAGCAGCTTGTCCATGCAGCCCCAGCATTTT. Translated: CASSLSMQPQHF.

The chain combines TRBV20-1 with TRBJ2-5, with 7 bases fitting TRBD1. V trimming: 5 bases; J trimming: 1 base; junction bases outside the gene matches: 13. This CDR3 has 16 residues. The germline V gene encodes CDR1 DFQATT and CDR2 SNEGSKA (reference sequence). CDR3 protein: CSAPQPDRVVQETQYF. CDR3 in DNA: TGCAGTGCTCCCCAGCCCGACAGGGTAGTCCAAGAGACCCAGTACTTC.

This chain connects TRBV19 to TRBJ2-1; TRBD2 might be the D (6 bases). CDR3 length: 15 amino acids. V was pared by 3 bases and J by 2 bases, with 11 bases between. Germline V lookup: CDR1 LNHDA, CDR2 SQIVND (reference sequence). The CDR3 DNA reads TGTGCCAGTAGTATTGGGGAGGCGACCTACAATGAGCAGTTCTTC. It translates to CASSIGEATYNEQFF. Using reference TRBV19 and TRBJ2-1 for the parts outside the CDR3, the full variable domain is DGGITQSPKYLFRKEGQNVTLSCEQNLNHDAMYWYRQDPGQGLRLIYYSQIVNDFQKGDIAEGYSVSREKKESFPLTVTSAQKNPTAFYLCASSIGEATYNEQFFGPGTRLTVL.

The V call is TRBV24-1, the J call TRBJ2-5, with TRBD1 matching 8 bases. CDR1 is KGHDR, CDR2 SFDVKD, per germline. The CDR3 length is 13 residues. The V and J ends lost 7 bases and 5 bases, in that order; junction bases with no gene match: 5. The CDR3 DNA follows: TGTGCCACCAGGGCCAGGGACAGGGAGACCCAGTACTTC. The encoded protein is CATRARDRETQYF.

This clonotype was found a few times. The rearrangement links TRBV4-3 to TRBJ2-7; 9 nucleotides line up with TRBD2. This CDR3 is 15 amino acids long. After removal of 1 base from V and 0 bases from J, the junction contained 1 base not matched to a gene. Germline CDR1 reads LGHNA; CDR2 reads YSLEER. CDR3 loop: CASSQAGLASYEQYF. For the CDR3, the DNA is TGCGCCAGCAGCCAAGCGGGACTAGCCTCCTACGAGCAGTACTTC.

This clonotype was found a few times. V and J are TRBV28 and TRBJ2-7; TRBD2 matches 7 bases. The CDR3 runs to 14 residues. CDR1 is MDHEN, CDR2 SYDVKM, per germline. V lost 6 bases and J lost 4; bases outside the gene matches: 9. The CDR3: CASRSGLSRYEQYF. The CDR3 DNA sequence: TGTGCCAGCAGGTCGGGACTAAGTCGGTACGAGCAGTACTTC.

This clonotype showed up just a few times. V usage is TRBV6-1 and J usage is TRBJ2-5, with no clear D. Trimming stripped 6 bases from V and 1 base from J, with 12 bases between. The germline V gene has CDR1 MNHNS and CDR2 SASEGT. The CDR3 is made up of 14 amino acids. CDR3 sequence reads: CASSLSRSQETQYF. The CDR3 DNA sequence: TGTGCCAGCAGCCTAAGCCGAAGCCAAGAGACCCAGTACTTC.

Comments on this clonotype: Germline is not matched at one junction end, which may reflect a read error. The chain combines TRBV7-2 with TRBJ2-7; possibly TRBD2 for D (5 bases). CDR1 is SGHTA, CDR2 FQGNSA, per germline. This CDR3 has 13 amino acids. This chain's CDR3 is CASSAEGTSEQYF. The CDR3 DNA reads TGCGCCAGCAGCGCCGAGGGCACGAGCGAGCAGTACTTC. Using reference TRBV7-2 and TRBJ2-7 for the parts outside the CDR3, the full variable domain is GAGVSQSPSNKVTEKGKDVELRCDPISGHTALYWYRQSLGQGLEFLIYFQGNSAPDKSGLPSDRFSAERTGGSVSTLTIQRTQQEDSAVYLCASSAEGTSEQYFGPGTRLTVT.

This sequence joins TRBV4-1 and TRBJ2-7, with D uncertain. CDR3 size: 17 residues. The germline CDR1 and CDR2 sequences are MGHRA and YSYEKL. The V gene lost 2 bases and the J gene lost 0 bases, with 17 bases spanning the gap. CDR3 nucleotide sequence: TGCGCCAGCAGCCAACCTCAGACACCTTACGTCTCCTACGAGCAGTACTTC. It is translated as CASSQPQTPYVSYEQYF.

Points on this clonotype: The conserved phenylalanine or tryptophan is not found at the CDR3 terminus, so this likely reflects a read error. Here the CDR3 reads CASSYSSKATGNSPLHY. CDR3 in DNA: TGTGCCAGTAGTTACTCCAGTAAAGCTACAGGCAATTCACCCCTCCACTAT. The gene calls are TRBV6-5 and TRBJ1-6; D might be TRBD1 (5 bases). CDR1 and CDR2 (germline): MNHEY, SVGAGI. The CDR3 sequence is 17 residues long.

The CDR3 bases are TGTGCCAGCAGCCCCGGGGGGCGCGGGAGGGCCCTGGTCACCGGGGAGCTGTTTTTT. Translating gives CASSPGGRGRALVTGELFF. V gene TRBV6-2 or TRBV6-3 combines with J gene TRBJ2-2, with 9 bases aligning to TRBD2. The junction had 18 bases not matched to a gene; V was cut back by 6 bases and J by 4 bases. The CDR3 runs to 19 residues. CDR1 is MNHEY, CDR2 SVGEGT, per germline.

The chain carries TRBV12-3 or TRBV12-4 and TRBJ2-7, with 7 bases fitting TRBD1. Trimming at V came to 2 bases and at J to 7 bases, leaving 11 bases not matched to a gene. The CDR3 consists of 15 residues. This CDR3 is CASSLHLQGVREQYF. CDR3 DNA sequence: TGTGCCAGCAGTTTACATCTCCAGGGGGTGAGGGAGCAGTACTTC.

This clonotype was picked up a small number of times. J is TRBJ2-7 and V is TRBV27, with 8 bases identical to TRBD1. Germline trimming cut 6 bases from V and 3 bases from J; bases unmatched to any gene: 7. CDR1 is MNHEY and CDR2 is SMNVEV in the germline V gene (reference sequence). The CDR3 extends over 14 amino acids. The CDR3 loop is CASRRATGVYEQYF. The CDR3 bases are TGTGCCAGCAGGAGAGCGACAGGGGTCTACGAGCAGTACTTC.

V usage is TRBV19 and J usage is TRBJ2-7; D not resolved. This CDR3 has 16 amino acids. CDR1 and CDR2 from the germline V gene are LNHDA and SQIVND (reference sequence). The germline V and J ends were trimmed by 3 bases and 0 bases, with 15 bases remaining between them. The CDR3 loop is CASSINPAPASYEQYF. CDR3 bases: TGTGCCAGTAGTATTAATCCAGCTCCCGCCTCCTACGAGCAGTACTTC.

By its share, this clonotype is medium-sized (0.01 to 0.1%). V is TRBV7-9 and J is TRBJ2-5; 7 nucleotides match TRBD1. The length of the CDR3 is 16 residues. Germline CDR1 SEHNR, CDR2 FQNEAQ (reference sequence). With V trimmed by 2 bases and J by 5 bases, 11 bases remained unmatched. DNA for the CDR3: TGTGCCAGCAGCTTAATGAGACAGGGAAAAGGGGAGACCCAGTACTTC. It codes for CASSLMRQGKGETQYF.

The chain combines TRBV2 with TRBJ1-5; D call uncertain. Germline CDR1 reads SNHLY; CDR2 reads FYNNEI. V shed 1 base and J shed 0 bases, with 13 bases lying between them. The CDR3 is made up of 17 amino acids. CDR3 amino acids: CASSEGWWHSSNQPQHF. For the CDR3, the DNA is TGTGCCAGCAGTGAAGGTTGGTGGCACAGTAGCAATCAGCCCCAGCATTTT.